Listed here is a single T cell receptor beta chain. Antigen: not known. At the DNA level, this CDR3 is encoded by other sequences in the same sample as well. 13 Jbeta primers and 60 Vbeta primers were used for the PCR. Some clones are missing from TCRdb's copy, which holds only in-frame ones; the method was immunoSEQ multiplex PCR. Its table lists about 160,000 clones. This sample stems from a study of cytomegalovirus exposure and HLA in healthy donors. Study observations and caveats: Among the CMV-associated chains, a few were confirmed in vitro as specific for CMV antigens. Presence/absence analyses assumed roughly uniform sequencing depth across donors, which may not hold. Owing to their indistinguishability, certain V segments, notably TRBV6-2 and TRBV6-3, were excluded.

The germline gives CDR1 SGHTA, CDR2 FQGTGA. The CDR3 totals 13 residues. Trimming took off 4 bases at V and 5 bases at J, with 8 bases between the two ends. Specimen: PBMCs. The receptor's source is a woman aged 55 to 70 in good health and CMV-seronegative. V is TRBV7-3 and J is TRBJ2-2; a weak D match, TRBD1 (5 bases). The CDR3 region has the DNA TGTGCCAGCAGCTCGCAGGGTACCGGGGAGCTGTTTTTT. It encodes CASSSQGTGELFF. The entire variable domain, with the rest obtained from reference TRBV7-3 and TRBJ2-2, is as follows: GAGVSQTPSNKVTEKGKYVELRCDPISGHTALYWYRQSLGQGPEFLIYFQGTGAADDSGLPNDRFFAVRPEGSVSTLKIQRTERGDSAVYLCASSSQGTGELFFGEGSRLTVL.